These 26 T cell receptor beta chains share one sample of origin, sequenced in a study of T cells in Graves' hyperthyroidism and ophthalmopathy. The source material, RNA transcripts, was used to amplify TCR beta CDR3 regions. An initial round of RT-PCR targeting the TCR CDR3 relied on the HTBI primer set. Each CDR3 protein gets one entry after TCRdb re-called the multiplex PCR reads with MiXCR. The table lists a few hundred thousand distinct CDR3 sequences, 15% to 18% of them singletons. What was sequenced was blood. The source is a woman under 40 with Graves' hyperthyroidism.

This clonotype appeared many times. The chain recombines TRBV15 with TRBJ1-1; TRBD1 matches 7 bases. J was trimmed by 0 bases and V by 0 bases; bases with no gene match: 7. In germline, CDR1 is LNHNV, CDR2 YYDKDF (reference sequence). This CDR3 spans 17 amino acids. The CDR3 loop is CATSRETPGQLNTEAFF. The CDR3 DNA reads as TGTGCCACCAGCAGAGAGACACCGGGACAGTTGAACACTGAAGCTTTCTTT.

Ten or more counts support this clonotype. This rearrangement joins TRBV6-1 to TRBJ1-2; tentative D call: TRBD1 (5 bases). The CDR3 sequence is 13 residues long. Trimming pared 4 bases from V and 5 bases from J, leaving 11 bases between. Germline-derived CDR1 and CDR2 are MNHNS and SASEGT. The CDR3 sequence is CASSGLGGYGYTF. In nucleotides, the CDR3 is TGTGCCAGCAGTGGCTTGGGGGGATATGGCTACACCTTC.

This clonotype was counted a few times. This chain uses TRBV6-1 with TRBJ2-7, with 7 positions matching TRBD1. The germline gives CDR1 MNHNS, CDR2 SASEGT. Germline trimming cut 6 bases from V and 0 bases from J; bases unmatched to any gene: 8. CDR3 length equals 15 residues. The CDR3 region has the DNA TGTGCCAGCAGCCGATCGACAGGGATCTCCTACGAGCAGTACTTC. Translated, it gives CASSRSTGISYEQYF.

This clonotype occurred a few times. The chain links TRBV30 to TRBJ1-6; 9 bases map to TRBD1. V dropped 4 bases and J dropped 9; count of bases not matched to a gene: 4. There are 13 residues in the CDR3. Germline V lookup: CDR1 GTSNPN, CDR2 SVGIG (reference sequence). The CDR3 DNA reads TGTGCCTGGAAAAGGACAGGGGTTTCACCCCTCCACTTT. It codes for CAWKRTGVSPLHF.

This clonotype was counted only a few times. V usage is TRBV4-1 and J usage is TRBJ2-5; D call uncertain. Germline-derived CDR1 and CDR2 are MGHRA and YSYEKL. This CDR3 region has 17 residues. The ends were cut back, 1 base at V and 5 bases at J, with 20 bases in the middle. CDR3 nucleotide sequence: TGCGCCAGCAGCCAAGGACGGAGCAGCCCCGGGTCGGAGACCCAGTACTTC. Amino acid sequence: CASSQGRSSPGSETQYF.

There are many counts of this clonotype. The chain employs TRBV27 and TRBJ2-7; 7 bases line up with TRBD1. The CDR3 totals 15 residues. V shed 6 bases, J shed 2 bases, and the junction held 10 bases outside the gene matches. The V gene's germline CDR1 is MNHEY and CDR2 SMNVEV (reference sequence). The CDR3 coding sequence is TGTGCCAGCAGGGCTAGGGCAGGGGGAACCTACGAGCAGTACTTC. This sequence encodes CASRARAGGTYEQYF.

This clonotype was found many times. A read error may account for a junction end that differs from germline. The genes are TRBV7-7 and TRBJ2-1; 8 bases agree with TRBD2. Germline V lookup: CDR1 SSHAT, CDR2 FNYEAQ (reference sequence). The CDR3 spans 15 residues. DNA of the CDR3: TGTGCTAGCAGCTCCAGCGGGGGAACCTACAATGAGCAGTTCTTC. Translating it yields CASSSSGGTYNEQFF.

This clonotype was counted at least ten times. The chain uses TRBV30 and TRBJ2-5; tentative D call: TRBD1 (6 bases). Germline V gene data show CDR1 as GTSNPN and CDR2 as SVGIG (reference sequence). This CDR3 is 15 amino acids long. V lost 5 bases and J 0 bases, leaving 16 bases between the germline ends. The CDR3, as DNA: TGTGCCTGGGTTACAGGGCGAGTGTACCAAGAGACCCAGTACTTC. Translating it yields CAWVTGRVYQETQYF.

Ten or more counts support this clonotype. The chain links TRBV11-2 to TRBJ2-5, with D uncertain. Germline CDR1 is SGHAT and CDR2 is FQNNGV. V dropped 5 bases and J dropped 4 bases, with 8 bases sitting between them. CDR3 length: 12 amino acids. CDR3 loop: CASSPPAETQYF. DNA for the CDR3: TGTGCCAGCAGCCCCCCGGCAGAGACCCAGTACTTC.

This clonotype has a count of ten or more. This chain connects TRBV27 to TRBJ2-3; D remains ambiguous. The CDR3 runs to 10 residues. Germline V CDR1 and CDR2: MNHEY, SMNVEV (reference sequence). The V end was cut by 9 bases, the J end by 4 bases, with 5 bases between. As DNA, the CDR3 is TGTGCCAGTGGGTCAGATACGCAGTATTTT. Translating it yields CASGSDTQYF.

This clonotype was seen ten or more times. This chain links TRBV30 with TRBJ2-1, with 9 bases identical to TRBD2. Germline trimming cut 4 bases from V and 7 bases from J; bases unmatched to any gene: 5. This CDR3 contains 13 residues. The germline V gene encodes CDR1 GTSNPN and CDR2 SVGIG (reference sequence). The CDR3 DNA follows: TGTGCCTGGAATTCGCGGGAGGGAAATGAGCAGTTCTTC. Its protein product is CAWNSREGNEQFF.

In its sample, this clonotype was seen many times. J is TRBJ2-5 and V is TRBV11-2; no firm D call. Looked up from germline, CDR1 is SGHAT and CDR2 is FQNNGV. The CDR3 totals 13 residues. The V gene lost 5 bases and the J gene lost 5 bases, with 12 bases spanning the gap. In DNA form, the CDR3 reads TGTGCCAGCAGCCCAGGCTTACGGGAGACCCAGTACTTC. Encoded protein: CASSPGLRETQYF.

This clonotype was found a few times. The J gene is TRBJ2-3, the V gene TRBV20-1; tentative D call: TRBD2 (7 bases). Trimming removed 6 bases from V and 2 bases from J, with 18 bases in between. The CDR3 contains 15 residues. Per the germline V gene, CDR1 is DFQATT and CDR2 is SNEGSKA (reference sequence). The CDR3: CSASQQGGVTDTQYF. For the CDR3, the DNA is TGCAGTGCCAGTCAACAGGGAGGGGTCACAGATACGCAGTATTTT.

V usage is TRBV5-1 and J usage is TRBJ2-7; D not resolved. Germline V CDR1 and CDR2: SGHRS, YFSETQ. The V and J ends lost 1 base and 4 bases respectively, with 15 bases between them. The CDR3 contains 15 residues. The CDR3 protein is CASSLLAERPYEQYF. The CDR3 nucleotides read TGCGCCAGCAGCTTGCTTGCTGAGAGGCCTTACGAGCAGTACTTC.

The chain joins TRBV6-1 to TRBJ2-2; D may be TRBD1 or TRBD2 (6 bases each). Trimming removed 1 base from V and 1 base from J, with 13 bases in between. Per germline, CDR1 MNHNS and CDR2 SASEGT. This CDR3 comprises 17 residues. CDR3 nucleotide sequence: TGTGCCAGCAGTGAAGTCGTCGGGGGCTGGAACACCGGGGAGCTGTTTTTT. It encodes CASSEVVGGWNTGELFF.

The table lists this clonotype with many counts. The chain combines TRBV27 with TRBJ2-3; D not certain. CDR1 MNHEY and CDR2 SMNVEV come from the germline V gene (reference sequence). Trimming removed 0 bases from V and 4 bases from J, with 2 bases in between. The CDR3 has 12 amino acids. This CDR3 reads CASSLSPDTQYF. The CDR3 nucleotides are TGTGCCAGCAGTTTATCACCAGATACGCAGTATTTT.

The table lists this clonotype with many counts. The genes are TRBV7-9 and TRBJ2-7; D gene ambiguous. Germline V CDR1 and CDR2: SEHNR, FQNEAQ (reference sequence). The CDR3 has 15 amino acids. V was trimmed by 3 bases and J by 2 bases, leaving 14 bases between them. The CDR3 region is CASSFLLDRPYEQYF. The CDR3 DNA follows: TGTGCCAGCAGCTTCCTGCTGGACCGGCCCTACGAGCAGTACTTC.

This clonotype was seen more than once but under ten times. This sequence joins TRBV6-1 and TRBJ1-5; D not certain. Between the trimmed V and J ends, which lost 6 bases and 2 bases, there was a span of 11 bases. CDR3 length: 14 amino acids. CDR1 and CDR2 (germline): MNHNS, SASEGT. CDR3 DNA: TGTGCCAGCAGCCGCGACCCAGGCAATCAGCCCCAGCATTTT. It codes for CASSRDPGNQPQHF.

Worth noting for this clonotype: A much bigger clone sits one base away, suggesting this may be a read error. The conserved phenylalanine or tryptophan normally closing the CDR3 is absent here, so this likely arose from a read error. This rearrangement joins TRBV3-1 to TRBJ2-7, with no clear D. V was trimmed by 3 bases and J by 0 bases, leaving 6 bases between them. Germline V gene sequence: CDR1 LGHDT, CDR2 YNNKEL (reference sequence). There are 13 residues in the CDR3. The CDR3 is CASSQKISYEQYS. CDR3 bases: TGTGCCAGCAGCCAGAAAATCTCCTACGAGCAGTACTCC.

This clonotype was observed at least ten times. The chain combines TRBV20-1 with TRBJ2-7; 12 nucleotides agree with TRBD2. CDR3 size: 16 residues. Germline assignment: CDR1 DFQATT and CDR2 SNEGSKA (reference sequence). With V trimmed by 7 bases and J by 4 bases, 14 bases remained unmatched. The CDR3 DNA follows: TGCAGTGTCAGTCCTAGCGGGAGGGAGGGTTCTTACGAGCAGTACTTC. Amino acids: CSVSPSGREGSYEQYF.

Concerning this clonotype: The germline gene is not matched at one end of the junction; a read error may be the cause. The V and J genes are TRBV28 and TRBJ2-5; D is perhaps TRBD1 (6 bases). Germline V gene sequence: CDR1 MDHEN, CDR2 SYDVKM. CDR3 length equals 15 residues. CDR3 sequence: CVSSFVSRGQETQYF. Here the CDR3 DNA reads TGTGTCAGCAGTTTTGTTAGTAGGGGGCAAGAGACCCAGTACTTC. Using reference TRBV28 and TRBJ2-5 for the parts outside the CDR3, the full variable domain is DVKVTQSSRYLVKRTGEKVFLECVQDMDHENMFWYRQDPGLGLRLIYFSYDVKMKEKGDIPEGYSVSREKKERFSLILESASTNQTSMYLCVSSFVSRGQETQYFGPGTRLLVL.

This clonotype was recorded at least ten times. The chain employs TRBV28 and TRBJ1-6; TRBD1 is a possible D gene (6 bases). V shed 6 bases and J shed 5 bases, with 11 bases lying between them. This CDR3 is built from 14 residues. Germline V gives CDR1 MDHEN, CDR2 SYDVKM. CDR3 loop: CASRRTVNNSPLHF. The CDR3 DNA sequence: TGTGCCAGCAGACGGACAGTGAATAATTCACCCCTCCACTTT.

This clonotype has just a few counts. The J gene is TRBJ2-2, the V gene TRBV6-2 or TRBV6-3; weak D call: TRBD2 (7 bases). CDR1 is MNHEY, CDR2 SVGEGT, per germline. The ends were cut back, 5 bases at V and 7 bases at J, with 23 bases in the middle. The length of the CDR3 is 17 residues. The CDR3 is CASSALLADLGGGELFF. The CDR3, as DNA: TGTGCCAGCAGTGCCTTGCTAGCGGACTTAGGGGGCGGGGAGCTGTTTTTT.

A word on this clonotype: A single base separates this from a much larger clone, so it may be a read error. This chain uses TRBV11-3 with TRBJ2-2; 9 nucleotides agree with TRBD2. There are 16 residues in the CDR3. CDR1 and CDR2 from the germline V gene are SGHNT and YENEEA. The CDR3 nucleotides read TGTGCCAGCAGCCCCGGACTAGCGACAATGGGCGGGGAGCCGTTTTTT. This encodes CASSPGLATMGGEPFF.

In its sample, this clonotype was seen many times. This sequence joins TRBV6-1 and TRBJ1-1, with TRBD1 matching 8 bases. Unmatched junction bases numbered 9, after V lost 5 bases and J lost 1 base. Looked up from germline, CDR1 is MNHNS and CDR2 is SASEGT. There are 16 residues in the CDR3. The CDR3 protein is CASSFKSGTGNTEAFF. CDR3 in DNA: TGTGCCAGCAGTTTCAAATCCGGGACAGGGAACACTGAAGCTTTCTTT.

The chain links TRBV29-1 to TRBJ2-1, with D possibly TRBD1 on 5 matching bases. The CDR3 has 12 amino acids. Trimming stripped 6 bases from V and 13 bases from J, with 19 bases between. CDR1 and CDR2 (germline): SQVTM, ANQGSEA. Here the CDR3 reads CSVAGQGFDQFF. For the CDR3, the DNA is TGCAGCGTGGCTGGGCAGGGCTTTGATCAGTTCTTC.